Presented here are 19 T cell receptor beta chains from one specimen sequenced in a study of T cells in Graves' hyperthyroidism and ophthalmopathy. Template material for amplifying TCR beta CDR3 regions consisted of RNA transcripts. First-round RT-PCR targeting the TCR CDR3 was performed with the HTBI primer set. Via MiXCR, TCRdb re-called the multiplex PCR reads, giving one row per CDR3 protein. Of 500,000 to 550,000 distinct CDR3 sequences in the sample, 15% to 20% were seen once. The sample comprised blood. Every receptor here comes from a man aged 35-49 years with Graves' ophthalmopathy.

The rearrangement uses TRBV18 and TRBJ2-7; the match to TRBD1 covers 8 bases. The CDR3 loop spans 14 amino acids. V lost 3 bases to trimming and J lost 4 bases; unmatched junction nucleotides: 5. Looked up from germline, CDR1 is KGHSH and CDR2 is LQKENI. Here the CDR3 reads CASSPIQGVYEQYF. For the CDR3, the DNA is TGTGCCAGCTCACCCATACAGGGGGTGTACGAGCAGTACTTC.

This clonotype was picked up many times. The CDR3 loop reads CASRRTGLGTEAFF. In DNA, the CDR3 is TGTGCCAGCAGGAGGACGGGATTGGGCACTGAAGCTTTCTTT. The chain uses TRBV6-1 and TRBJ1-1, with no clear D. Looked up from germline, CDR1 is MNHNS and CDR2 is SASEGT. V lost 6 bases to trimming and J lost 4 bases, with 15 bases between them. This CDR3 has 14 amino acids.

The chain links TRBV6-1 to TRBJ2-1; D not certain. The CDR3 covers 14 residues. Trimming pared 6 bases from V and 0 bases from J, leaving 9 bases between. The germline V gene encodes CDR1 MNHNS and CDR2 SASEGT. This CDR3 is CASRADTSYNEQFF. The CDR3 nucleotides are TGTGCCAGCAGGGCTGACACCTCCTACAATGAGCAGTTCTTC.

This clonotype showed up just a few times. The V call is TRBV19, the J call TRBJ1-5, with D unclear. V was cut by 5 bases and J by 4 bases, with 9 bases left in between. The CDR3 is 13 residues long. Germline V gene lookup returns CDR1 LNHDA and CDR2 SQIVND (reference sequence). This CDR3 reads CASSQTPNQPQHF. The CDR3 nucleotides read TGTGCCAGTAGTCAGACCCCGAATCAGCCCCAGCATTTT.

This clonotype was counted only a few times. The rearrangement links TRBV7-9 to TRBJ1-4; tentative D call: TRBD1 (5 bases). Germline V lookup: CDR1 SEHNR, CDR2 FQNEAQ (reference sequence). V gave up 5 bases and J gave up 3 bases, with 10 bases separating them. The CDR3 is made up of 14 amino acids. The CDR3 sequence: CASSGREANEKLFF. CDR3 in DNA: TGTGCCAGCAGCGGCAGGGAGGCTAATGAAAAACTGTTTTTT.

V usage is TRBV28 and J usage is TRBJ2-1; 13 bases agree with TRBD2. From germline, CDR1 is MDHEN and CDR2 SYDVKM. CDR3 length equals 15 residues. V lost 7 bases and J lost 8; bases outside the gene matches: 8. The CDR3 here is CASKPTSGGAYEQFF. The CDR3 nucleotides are TGTGCCAGCAAACCTACTAGCGGGGGGGCCTATGAGCAGTTCTTC.

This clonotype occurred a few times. CDR3: CASSLDGIYSNQPQHF. The CDR3, as DNA: TGTGCCAGCAGTTTAGACGGGATATATAGCAATCAGCCCCAGCATTTT. The chain carries TRBV12-3 or TRBV12-4 and TRBJ1-5; no firm D call. The CDR3 covers 16 residues. Trimming shortened V by 1 base and J by 0 bases, and 10 bases separated the two germline ends.

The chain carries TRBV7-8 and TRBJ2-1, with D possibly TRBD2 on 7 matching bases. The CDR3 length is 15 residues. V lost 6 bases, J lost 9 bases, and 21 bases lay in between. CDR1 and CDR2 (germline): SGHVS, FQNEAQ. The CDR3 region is CASSYIQGRESEQFF. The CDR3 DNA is TGTGCCAGCAGTTATATCCAGGGGAGGGAGAGTGAGCAGTTCTTC.

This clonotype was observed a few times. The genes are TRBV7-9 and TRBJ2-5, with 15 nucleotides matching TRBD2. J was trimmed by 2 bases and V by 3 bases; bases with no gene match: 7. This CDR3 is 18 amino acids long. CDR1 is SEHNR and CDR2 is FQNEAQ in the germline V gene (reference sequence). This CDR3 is CASSFTGTSGRTQETQYF. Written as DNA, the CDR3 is TGTGCCAGCAGCTTTACCGGGACTAGCGGGAGGACACAAGAGACCCAGTACTTC.

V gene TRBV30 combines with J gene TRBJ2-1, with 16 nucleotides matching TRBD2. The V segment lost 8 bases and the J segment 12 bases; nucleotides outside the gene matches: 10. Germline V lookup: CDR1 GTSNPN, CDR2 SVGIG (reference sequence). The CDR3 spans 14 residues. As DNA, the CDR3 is TGTGCCGGATCCCCGGGACTAGCGGGAGGGAGGCAGTTCTTC. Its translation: CAGSPGLAGGRQFF.

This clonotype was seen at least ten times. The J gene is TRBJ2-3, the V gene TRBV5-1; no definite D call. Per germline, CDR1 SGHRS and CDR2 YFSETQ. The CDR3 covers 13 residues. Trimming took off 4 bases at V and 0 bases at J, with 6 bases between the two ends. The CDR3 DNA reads TGCGCCAGCAGCCAACCTAGCACAGATACGCAGTATTTT. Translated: CASSQPSTDTQYF.

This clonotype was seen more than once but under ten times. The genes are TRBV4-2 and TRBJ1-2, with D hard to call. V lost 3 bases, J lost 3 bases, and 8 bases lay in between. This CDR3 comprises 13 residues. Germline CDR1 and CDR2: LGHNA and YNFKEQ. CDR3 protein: CASSQYGDYGYTF. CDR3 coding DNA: TGTGCCAGCAGCCAGTACGGCGACTATGGCTACACCTTC.

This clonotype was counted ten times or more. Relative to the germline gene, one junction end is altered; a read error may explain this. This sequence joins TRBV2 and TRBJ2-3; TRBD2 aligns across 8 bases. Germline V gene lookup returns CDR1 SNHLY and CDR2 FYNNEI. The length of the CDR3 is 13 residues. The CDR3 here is CASSGTSKDTQYF. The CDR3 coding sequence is TGTGCCAGCAGTGGGACTAGCAAAGATACGCAGTATTTT.

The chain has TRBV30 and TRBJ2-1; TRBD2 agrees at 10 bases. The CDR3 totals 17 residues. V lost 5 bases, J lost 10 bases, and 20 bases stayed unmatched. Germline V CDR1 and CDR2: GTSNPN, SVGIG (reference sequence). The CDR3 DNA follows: TGTGCCTGGGTCCCGTGGGGGAGGCTAGCGGGAGTTCTAGAGCAGTTCTTC. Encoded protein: CAWVPWGRLAGVLEQFF. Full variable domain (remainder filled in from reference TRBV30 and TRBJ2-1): SQTIHQWPATLVQPVGSPLSLECTVEGTSNPNLYWYRQAAGRGLQLLFYSVGIGQISSEVPQNLSASRPQDRQFILSSKKLLLSDSGFYLCAWVPWGRLAGVLEQFFGPGTRLTVL.

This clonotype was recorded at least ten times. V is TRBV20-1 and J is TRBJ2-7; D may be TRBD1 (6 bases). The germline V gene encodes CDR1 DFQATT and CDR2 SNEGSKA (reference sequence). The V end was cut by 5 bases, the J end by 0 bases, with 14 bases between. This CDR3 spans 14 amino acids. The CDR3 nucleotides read TGCAGTGCTGAAGGATGGGACAACTCCTACGAGCAGTACTTC. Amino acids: CSAEGWDNSYEQYF.

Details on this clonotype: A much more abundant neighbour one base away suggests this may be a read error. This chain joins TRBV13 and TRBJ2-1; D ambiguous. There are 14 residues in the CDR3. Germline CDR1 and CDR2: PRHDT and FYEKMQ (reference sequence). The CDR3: CANSFRGPYNEQFF. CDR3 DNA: TGTGCCAACAGCTTCAGAGGACCGTACAATGAGCAGTTCTTC. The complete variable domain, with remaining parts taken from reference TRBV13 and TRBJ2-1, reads AAGVIQSPRHLIKEKRETATLKCYPIPRHDTVYWYQQGPGQDPQFLISFYEKMQSDKGSIPDRFSAQQFSDYHSELNMSSLELGDSALYFCANSFRGPYNEQFFGPGTRLTVL.

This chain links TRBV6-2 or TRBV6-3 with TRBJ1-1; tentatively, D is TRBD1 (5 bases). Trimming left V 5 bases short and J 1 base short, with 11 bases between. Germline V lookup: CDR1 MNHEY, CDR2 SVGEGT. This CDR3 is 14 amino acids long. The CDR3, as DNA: TGTGCCAGCAGTGGGACGGCAGCGAACACTGAAGCTTTCTTT. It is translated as CASSGTAANTEAFF.

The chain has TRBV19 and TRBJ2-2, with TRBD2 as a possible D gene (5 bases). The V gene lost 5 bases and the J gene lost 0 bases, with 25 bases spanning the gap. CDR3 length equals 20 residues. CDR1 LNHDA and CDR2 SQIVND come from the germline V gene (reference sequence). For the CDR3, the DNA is TGTGCCAGTAGTCTGGCTCCGGGAAAGGTGGGCCTGACGAACACCGGGGAGCTGTTTTTT. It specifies CASSLAPGKVGLTNTGELFF.

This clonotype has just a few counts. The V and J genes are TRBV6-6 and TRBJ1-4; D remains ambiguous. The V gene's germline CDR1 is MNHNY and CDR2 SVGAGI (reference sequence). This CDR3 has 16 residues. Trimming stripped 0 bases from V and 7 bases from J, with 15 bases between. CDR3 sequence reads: CASSYSPGSPGEKLFF. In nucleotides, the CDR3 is TGTGCCAGCAGTTACTCGCCCGGGTCCCCAGGTGAAAAACTGTTTTTT.